In this sample, the clone carrying this T cell receptor (beta chain) turned up many times. This record belongs to a study of regulatory T cells in long-lasting Graves disease. The V gene end was trimmed by 4 bases and the J gene end by 7 bases; junction bases not matched to a gene: 5. Germline assignment: CDR1 MNHEY and CDR2 SMNVEV (reference sequence). CDR3 length: 16 residues. Building the TCR beta libraries relied on iRepertoire HTBI primers, and CDR3 regions underwent Arm-PCR. TCRdb re-derived calls from the multiplex PCR reads in MiXCR, one entry per CDR3 protein. The sample lists approximately 470,000 distinct CDR3 sequences, around 20% occurring once. Documented time point: persistent/refractory GD, antithyroid drugs over 5 years with positive TRAb. The TCR library was made from RNA that had been extracted from PBMCs in TRIzol.

The chain carries TRBV27 and TRBJ2-2; TRBD2 agrees at 14 bases. The sample was peripheral blood mononuclear cells (PBMCs), taken when the disease was refractory, from a patient treated with antithyroid drugs. The receptor comes from a female donor with Graves disease. CDR3 amino acids: CASSSGTSGSRGELFF. In DNA form, the CDR3 reads TGTGCCAGCAGTTCCGGGACTAGCGGGAGTCGCGGGGAGCTGTTTTTT.